This TCR beta chain was recovered during a study of human T cells and chemical hapten exposure. Study details: Reading of the patch tests, which applied 0.01% DPC to the upper back, occurred at 6 days.

Germline V lookup: CDR1 SGDLS, CDR2 YYNGEE. The CDR3 extends over 14 amino acids. V lost 6 bases and J lost 5, with 15 bases in between. Each CDR3 protein is one row after TCRdb ran MiXCR on the RACE reads. The profile shows some 150,000 distinct CDR3 sequences, 12% of them singletons. Time point noted: patch test 2, 6 weeks after DPC sensitization. The treatment is: therapeutic diphenylcyclopropenone sensitization with weekly scalp DPC. This clonotype was seen repeatedly, ten times or more. This chain uses TRBV9 with TRBJ2-1, with D possibly TRBD1 on 5 matching bases. This receptor was taken from a woman in her fifties or sixties with alopecia areata. Some clones in this sample may be carry-over from other donors' samples. Material: whole blood, obtained in connection with sensitization to the hapten diphenylcyclopropenone (DPC). CDR3 nucleotide sequence: TGTGCCAGCACCCTCGGCCCAGGGAACAATGAGCAGTTCTTC. This gives the protein CASTLGPGNNEQFF.